This T cell receptor beta chain comes out of a study of blood T cell repertoires in COVID-19. Study-wide context: Acute and convalescent COVID-19 samples came from the United States, Italy and Spain. From T cells, B-cell-depleted T cells, or PBMCs came the material, which was cDNA or gDNA.

V lost 6 bases and J lost 7; bases outside the gene matches: 9. CDR1 is SNHLY and CDR2 is FYNNEI in the germline V gene. The CDR3 covers 16 residues. Original analysis: Using reference gene primer amplification, nucleated cell counts were estimated. Generated by immunoSEQ multiplex PCR, the TCRdb table keeps only in-frame clones and is missing some. For V, J and clone size, that table is used; D and trimming come from the DNA. The sample holds fewer than 300,000 clones, about 83% seen once. The clonotype was recovered from a woman in her 50s who had recovered from COVID-19. This sequence joins TRBV2 and TRBJ2-1, with 13 bases aligning to TRBD2. Sequenced: peripheral blood. The CDR3 sequence is CASSPVLAGGPNEQFF. The CDR3 DNA reads TGTGCCAGCAGCCCCGTACTAGCGGGGGGGCCGAATGAGCAGTTCTTC.